What follows is one T cell receptor beta chain and its context. Its specific antigen is unknown. No much larger clonotype is one base removed from it; base qualities were not supplied. This entry is derived from a study of blood T cell repertoires in COVID-19 (dated by TCRdb to 2020 to 2022). In the study overall: The collaborator samples originated in the United States, Italy and Spain and spanned the acute and convalescent phases of COVID-19. Samples came from the ongoing ImmuneRACE study (first 160 participants) plus 1,254 subjects from 6 global collaborators. The material from the prospective study consisted of cDNA or gDNA derived from T cells, B-cell-depleted T cells, or PBMCs. The repertoires were released in a freely available public database intended as a resource for research on the immune response to SARS-CoV-2. A de-identified subject ID, COVID-19 status, age in years and sex were almost always included in the sample metadata. Deeply sampled blood TCRbeta repertoires from subjects exposed to, actively infected with, or recovered from COVID-19 were included in the dataset. Where HLA class I and class II types were available, the types were taken from metadata supplied by the sample provider, not from assay-based typing.

TCRbeta CDR3 regions were amplified from genomic DNA using the immunoSEQ Assay, a bias-controlled multiplex PCR. The paper's processing steps were these. The number of nucleated cells in each sample was estimated from the amplification of reference gene primers within the assay. To quantify the absolute abundance of each unique TCRbeta CDR3 rearrangement, sequence reads were collapsed and filtered. For each sample, productive Simpson clonality was calculated as the square root of Simpson's diversity index over productive rearrangements. This immuneACCESS table, as held by TCRdb, lists in-frame sequences with V and J called but not all clones. Of the missing ones, under half trace to an unresolved V gene in checked studies; the others have no known cause. D and trimming were read from the DNA, whereas the V and J calls and clone size are those reported in that table. The sample table contains some 150,000 clones; only one count was recorded for 80% to 85% of them. The top ten hold approximately 5.7% of the sample.

Participants in the prospective study were enrolled through a virtual design, were aged roughly 18 to 95 years, and lived in 24 United States geographic areas. To assign participants to cohorts, the prospective study relied on clinical history that participants themselves reported in a screening survey and a study questionnaire. Exposed participants had been in contact, within 2 weeks of entering the study, with a person who had a PCR-confirmed or clinician-diagnosed case of COVID-19. In the prospective study, whole blood, serum and a nasopharyngeal or oropharyngeal swab were collected from each participant by mobile phlebotomists. Prospective study participants could optionally give additional blood draws and questionnaires over an approximately 2-month period. Prospective study blood samples were shipped either frozen or at room temperature before DNA extraction. From the germline V gene, CDR1 is MDHEN and CDR2 is SYDVKM. The junction shows trimming of 1 base on V and 4 bases on J, plus 8 bases between the germline ends. Its CDR3 holds 14 amino acids, cysteine through phenylalanine. Only the CDR3 part of the read is kept: 42 bases, read in frame from the first base.

Results the study describes overall, beyond this receptor: How much clinical and demographic metadata was included differed by source and by participant, and the metadata was provided uncurated.

Sequencing input: PBMCs or T cells enriched from blood (not recorded which). Recombination connected TRBV28 to TRBJ1-3; possibly the D gene is TRBD1, per 6 matching bases. The TCR originated in a woman aged 45-60 years who had been exposed to COVID-19. The CDR3 protein: CASSLLGQGNTIYF. At the DNA level, the sequence is TGTGCCAGCAGTTTATTAGGACAGGGAAACACCATATATTTT.